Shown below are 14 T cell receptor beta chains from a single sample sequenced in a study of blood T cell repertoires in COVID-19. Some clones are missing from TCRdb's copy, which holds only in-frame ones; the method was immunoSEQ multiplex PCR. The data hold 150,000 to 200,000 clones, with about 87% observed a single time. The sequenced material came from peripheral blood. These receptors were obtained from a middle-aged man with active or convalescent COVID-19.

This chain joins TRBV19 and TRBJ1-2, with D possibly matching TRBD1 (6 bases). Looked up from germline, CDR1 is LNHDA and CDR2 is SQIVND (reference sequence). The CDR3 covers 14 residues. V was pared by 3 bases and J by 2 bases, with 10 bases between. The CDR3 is CASSMGGANYGYTF. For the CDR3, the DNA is TGTGCCAGTAGTATGGGGGGGGCCAACTATGGCTACACCTTC.

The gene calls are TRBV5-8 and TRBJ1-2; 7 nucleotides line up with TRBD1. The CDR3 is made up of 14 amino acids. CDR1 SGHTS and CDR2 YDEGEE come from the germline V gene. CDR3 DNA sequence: TGTGGTTGCGACAGGGCTCCTTTCGCCTATGGCTACACCTTC. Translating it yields CGCDRAPFAYGYTF.

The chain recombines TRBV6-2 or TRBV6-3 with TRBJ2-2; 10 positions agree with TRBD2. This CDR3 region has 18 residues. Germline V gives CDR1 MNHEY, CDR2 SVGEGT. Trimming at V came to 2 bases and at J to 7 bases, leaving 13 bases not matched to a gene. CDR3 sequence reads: CASSYRGLAGVQDGELFF. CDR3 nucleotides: TGTGCCAGCAGTTACCGCGGGCTAGCGGGGGTACAGGACGGGGAGCTGTTTTTT.

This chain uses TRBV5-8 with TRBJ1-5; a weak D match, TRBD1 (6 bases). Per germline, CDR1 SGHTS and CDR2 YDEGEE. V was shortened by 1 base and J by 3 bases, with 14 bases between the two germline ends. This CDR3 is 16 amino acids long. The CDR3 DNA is TGTGCCAGCAGCTTGAGTGGAGGGGGGGCCAATCAGCCCCAGCATTTT. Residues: CASSLSGGGANQPQHF.

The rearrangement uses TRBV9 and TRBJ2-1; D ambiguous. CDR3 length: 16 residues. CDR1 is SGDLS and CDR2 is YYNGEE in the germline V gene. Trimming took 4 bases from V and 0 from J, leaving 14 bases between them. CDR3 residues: CASSPHSLGSYNEQFF. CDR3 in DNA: TGTGCCAGCAGCCCGCACAGTCTCGGCTCCTACAATGAGCAGTTCTTC.

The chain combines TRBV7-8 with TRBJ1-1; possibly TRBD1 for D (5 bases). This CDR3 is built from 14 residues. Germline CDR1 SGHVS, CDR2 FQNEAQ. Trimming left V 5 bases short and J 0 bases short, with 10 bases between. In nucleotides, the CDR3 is TGTGCCAGCAGCCCTAAGACAGTGAACACTGAAGCTTTCTTT. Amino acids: CASSPKTVNTEAFF.

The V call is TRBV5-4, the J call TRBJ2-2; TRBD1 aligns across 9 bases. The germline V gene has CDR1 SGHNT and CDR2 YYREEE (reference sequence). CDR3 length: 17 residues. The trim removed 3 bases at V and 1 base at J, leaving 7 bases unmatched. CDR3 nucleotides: TGTGCCAGCAGCTCGGACAGGGGAGGACTGAACACCGGGGAGCTGTTTTTT. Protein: CASSSDRGGLNTGELFF.

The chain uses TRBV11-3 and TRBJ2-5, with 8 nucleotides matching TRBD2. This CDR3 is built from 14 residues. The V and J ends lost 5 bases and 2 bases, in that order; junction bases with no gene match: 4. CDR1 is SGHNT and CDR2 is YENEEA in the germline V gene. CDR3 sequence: CASSPGGTQETQYF. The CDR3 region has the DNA TGTGCCAGCAGCCCGGGGGGGACTCAAGAGACCCAGTACTTC.

The CDR3 spells CASSGQGPETGNTIYF. The CDR3 nucleotides read TGTGCCAGCAGCGGACAGGGACCAGAAACTGGAAACACCATATATTTT. V usage is TRBV28 and J usage is TRBJ1-3, with TRBD1 matching 8 bases. Germline CDR1 MDHEN, CDR2 SYDVKM. V gave up 6 bases and J gave up 2 bases; unmatched junction bases: 9. The CDR3 covers 16 residues.

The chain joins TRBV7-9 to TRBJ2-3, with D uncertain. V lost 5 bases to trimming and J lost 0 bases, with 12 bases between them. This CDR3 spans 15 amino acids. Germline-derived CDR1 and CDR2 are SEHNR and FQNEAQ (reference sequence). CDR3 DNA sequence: TGTGCCAGCAGCCCCTCCGTCCTAAGCACAGATACGCAGTATTTT. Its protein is CASSPSVLSTDTQYF.

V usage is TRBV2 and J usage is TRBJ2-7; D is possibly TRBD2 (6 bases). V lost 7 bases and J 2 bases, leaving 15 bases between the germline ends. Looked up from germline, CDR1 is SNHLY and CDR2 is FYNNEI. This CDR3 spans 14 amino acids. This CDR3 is CASNPRDWTYEQYF. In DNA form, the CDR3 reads TGTGCCAGCAATCCCCGGGACTGGACCTACGAGCAGTACTTC.

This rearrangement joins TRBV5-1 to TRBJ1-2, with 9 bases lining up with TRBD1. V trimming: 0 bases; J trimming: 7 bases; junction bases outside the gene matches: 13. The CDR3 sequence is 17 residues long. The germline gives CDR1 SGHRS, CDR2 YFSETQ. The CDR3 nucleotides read TGCGCCAGCAGCTTGGGACGGCCGGGACAGGGTGAGGTTGGCTACACCTTC. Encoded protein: CASSLGRPGQGEVGYTF.

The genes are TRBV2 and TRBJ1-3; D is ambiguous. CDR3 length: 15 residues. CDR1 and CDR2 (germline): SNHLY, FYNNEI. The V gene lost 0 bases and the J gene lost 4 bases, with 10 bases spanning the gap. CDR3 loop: CASSEAPYAGNTIYF. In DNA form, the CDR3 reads TGTGCCAGCAGTGAAGCGCCCTATGCAGGAAACACCATATATTTT.

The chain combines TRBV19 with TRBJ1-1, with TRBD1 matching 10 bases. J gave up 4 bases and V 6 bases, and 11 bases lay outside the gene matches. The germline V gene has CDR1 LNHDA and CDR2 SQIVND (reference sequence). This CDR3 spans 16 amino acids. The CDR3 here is CASRSLRTGGITEAFF. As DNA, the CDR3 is TGTGCCAGTAGAAGCCTTCGGACAGGGGGAATCACTGAAGCTTTCTTT.